A single sample is the source of the 8 T cell receptor beta chains below, sequenced in a study of molecular identifiers for immune sequencing clone quantification. TCRdb processed the PCR reads anew with MiXCR; each CDR3 protein has one entry. The top ten clones hold approximately 0.84% of a sample with approximately 500,000 distinct CDR3 sequences, about 21% of them seen once. The sample consisted of naive CD8+ T cells from blood, with Jurkat cell RNA spiked in. The subset was: FACS-sorted CD8+CD4-CCR7+CD45RA+ naive T cells. The source is a human donor in good health. Some libraries in this study had Jurkat cell RNA spiked in.

The CDR3 protein is CSCAGQGNTEAFF. In DNA form, the CDR3 reads TGCAGCTGCGCGGGACAGGGGAACACTGAAGCTTTCTTT. The chain couples TRBV29-1 to TRBJ1-1, with TRBD1 matching 9 bases. Germline assignment: CDR1 SQVTM and CDR2 ANQGSEA. V lost 8 bases to trimming and J lost 1 base; unmatched junction nucleotides: 5. CDR3 length equals 13 residues.

The rearrangement uses TRBV6-2 or TRBV6-3 and TRBJ2-7; the match to TRBD2 covers 7 bases. The CDR3 runs to 13 residues. The trim removed 8 bases at V and 2 bases at J, leaving 6 bases unmatched. CDR1 MNHEY and CDR2 SVGEGT come from the germline V gene. The chain's CDR3 is CASQIGLAYEQYF. DNA for the CDR3: TGTGCCAGCCAGATCGGACTAGCCTACGAGCAGTACTTC.

This clonotype was counted only a few times. The chain has TRBV4-1 and TRBJ2-5; 7 bases match TRBD2. V was clipped by 3 bases and J by 5 bases; unmatched bases: 15. The CDR3 totals 17 residues. CDR1 is MGHRA and CDR2 is YSYEKL in the germline V gene. The chain's CDR3 is CASSQRSWGGAGETQYF. The CDR3, as DNA: TGCGCCAGCAGCCAGCGTTCTTGGGGAGGGGCGGGGGAGACCCAGTACTTC.

As regards this clonotype: A much larger clone differs from this one at a single base, so this may be a read error. The chain links TRBV4-3 to TRBJ2-7, with D maybe TRBD2 (6 bases). With 0 bases removed from V and 1 base from J, the gap between germline ends came to 10 bases. The V gene's germline CDR1 is LGHNA and CDR2 YSLEER. The CDR3 spans 15 residues. CDR3 DNA: TGCGCCAGCAGCCAAGAGCGGGGCGGGTCCTACGAGCAGTACTTC. Protein sequence: CASSQERGGSYEQYF.

A remark on this clonotype: A much larger clone lies one base from this, so it may be a read error. This chain links TRBV5-6 with TRBJ2-3, with 8 bases aligning to TRBD2. The CDR3 spans 16 residues. CDR1 is SGHDT and CDR2 is YYEEEE in the germline V gene. The CDR3 coding sequence is TGTGCCAGCAGCCCCTTTAGCGGGGTTGAAACAGATACGCTGTATTTT. Amino acid sequence: CASSPFSGVETDTLYF.

This clonotype was seen a handful of times. This chain uses TRBV27 with TRBJ2-1; D might be TRBD2 (5 bases). Germline CDR1 and CDR2: MNHEY and SMNVEV (reference sequence). V lost 2 bases and J 0 bases, leaving 11 bases between the germline ends. The CDR3 is made up of 16 amino acids. CDR3 sequence reads: CASSLHSGSSYNEQFF. CDR3 DNA sequence: TGTGCCAGCAGTTTACACAGCGGAAGCTCCTACAATGAGCAGTTCTTC.

This clonotype was observed a few times. The CDR3 nucleotides read TGTGCCAGCAGTTTAGGGGGCGCGATTGGCGAGCAGTACTTC. Amino acid sequence: CASSLGGAIGEQYF. V gene TRBV27 combines with J gene TRBJ2-7, with D possibly being TRBD1 (6 bases). Deletions cut 2 bases from V and 6 bases from J, with 14 bases between. Germline CDR1 reads MNHEY; CDR2 reads SMNVEV (reference sequence). This CDR3 is 14 amino acids long.

The gene calls are TRBV4-1 and TRBJ2-7; D uncertain. Germline loops: CDR1 MGHRA, CDR2 YSYEKL. The V and J ends lost 4 bases and 0 bases respectively, with 13 bases between them. This CDR3 comprises 15 residues. In DNA, the CDR3 is TGCGCCAGCAGCCCACGGTACACCAACTCCTACGAGCAGTACTTC. Translated: CASSPRYTNSYEQYF.